The rows below give T cell receptor beta chains drawn from one sample of a study of blood T cell repertoires in COVID-19. Generated by immunoSEQ multiplex PCR, the TCRdb table keeps only in-frame clones and is missing some. The sample shows approximately 98,000 clones, about four fifths of them seen only once. Sequencing used peripheral blood. Receptors originate from an elderly man with acute or convalescent COVID-19. CDR3s include the opening cysteine and the closing phenylalanine or tryptophan. The order of the fields is D gene, clone size, J gene, V gene, CDR3 protein, CDR3 DNA. The D gene is left open where the match is weak. The size entry is marked missing in some rows and otherwise reads once, few, many or a size class.

D: NA; size: NA; J: TRBJ1-6; V: TRBV9; CDR3: CASSEGNDANSPLHF; DNA: TGTGCCAGCAGCGAGGGGAATGATGCAAATTCACCCCTCCACTTT
D: TRBD1; size: once; J: TRBJ1-2; V: TRBV18; CDR3: CASSRTGSYGYTF; DNA: TGTGCCAGCTCCCGGACAGGAAGCTATGGCTACACCTTC
D: TRBD1; size: NA; J: TRBJ1-4; V: TRBV5-6; CDR3: CASTKLTGGLNEKLFF; DNA: TGTGCCAGCACCAAATTGACAGGGGGCCTAAATGAAAAACTGTTTTTT
D: NA; size: once; J: TRBJ1-5; V: TRBV3-1/TRBV3-2; CDR3: CASSQQRDQPQHF; DNA: TGTGCCAGCAGCCAACAGCGCGATCAGCCCCAGCATTTT
D: TRBD2; size: NA; J: TRBJ2-5; V: TRBV19; CDR3: CASSIVLAGGQETQYF; DNA: TGTGCCAGTAGTATAGTCCTAGCGGGAGGGCAAGAGACCCAGTACTTC
D: NA; size: NA; J: TRBJ2-6; V: TRBV4-3; CDR3: CASSQDLSGANVLTF; DNA: TGCGCCAGCAGCCAAGATCTTTCTGGGGCCAACGTCCTGACTTTC
D: TRBD1; size: NA; J: TRBJ2-7; V: TRBV6-5; CDR3: CASSLTSDRDYEQYF; DNA: TGTGCCAGCAGTTTAACCTCGGACAGGGACTACGAGCAGTACTTC
D: TRBD2; size: NA; J: TRBJ2-2; V: TRBV5-4; CDR3: CASSFPSGREHGELFF; DNA: TGTGCCAGCAGCTTCCCCTCCGGGAGGGAACACGGGGAGCTGTTTTTT
D: NA; size: NA; J: TRBJ2-7; V: TRBV7-9; CDR3: CASSSQKARLYEQYF; DNA: TGTGCCAGCAGCTCCCAAAAAGCTCGACTCTACGAGCAGTACTTC
D: NA; size: NA; J: TRBJ2-1; V: TRBV5-4; CDR3: CASSLATRPGNEQFF; DNA: TGTGCCAGCAGCTTGGCCACTAGGCCTGGGAATGAGCAGTTCTTC
D: TRBD1; size: NA; J: TRBJ2-7; V: TRBV16; CDR3: CASSQGTGAAEQYF; DNA: TGTGCCAGCAGCCAAGGGACAGGGGCAGCCGAGCAGTACTTC
D: TRBD2; size: NA; J: TRBJ2-7; V: TRBV7-2; CDR3: CASSSPGTSGSWGTYEQYF; DNA: TGTGCCAGCAGCTCGCCCGGGACTAGCGGGTCCTGGGGAACCTACGAGCAGTACTTC
D: NA; size: NA; J: TRBJ1-1; V: TRBV4-2; CDR3: CASSSAGGNVVLNTEAFF; DNA: TGTGCCAGCAGCTCGGCGGGGGGGAATGTTGTTTTGAACACTGAAGCTTTCTTT
D: NA; size: NA; J: TRBJ2-1; V: TRBV27; CDR3: CASSPRVLLDNEQFF; DNA: TGTGCCAGCAGTCCCCGCGTCCTCCTCGACAATGAGCAGTTCTTC
D: NA; size: NA; J: TRBJ2-2; V: TRBV10-1; CDR3: CASSESSRTGSTGELFF; DNA: TGCGCCAGCAGTGAGTCAAGTCGAACAGGGAGCACCGGGGAGCTGTTTTTT
D: TRBD1; size: NA; J: TRBJ2-7; V: TRBV19; CDR3: CASSIGQGAREQYF; DNA: TGTGCCAGTAGTATCGGACAGGGGGCGAGGGAGCAGTACTTC
D: NA; size: once; J: TRBJ2-2; V: TRBV6-5; CDR3: CASISSFTTGELFF; DNA: TGTGCCAGCATTAGCAGCTTTACCACCGGGGAGCTGTTTTTT
D: NA; size: few; J: TRBJ1-1; V: TRBV10-3; CDR3: CAISGAGTSATEAFF; DNA: TGTGCCATCAGTGGTGCCGGGACATCGGCCACTGAAGCTTTCTTT
D: NA; size: NA; J: TRBJ2-5; V: TRBV2; CDR3: CASSGDRLSETQYF; DNA: TGTGCCAGCAGCGGAGACAGGCTCTCGGAGACCCAGTACTTC
D: TRBD1; size: few; J: TRBJ1-5; V: TRBV7-2; CDR3: CASSPDRKISLSNQPQHF; DNA: TGTGCCAGCAGCCCGGACAGGAAGATTAGCCTAAGTAATCAGCCCCAGCATTTT
D: TRBD2; size: NA; J: TRBJ2-1; V: TRBV6-6; CDR3: CASRGAGGEQFF; DNA: TGTGCCAGCAGAGGCGCGGGAGGCGAGCAGTTCTTC
D: NA; size: NA; J: TRBJ2-2; V: TRBV5-1; CDR3: CASSPPFPGNTGELFF; DNA: TGCGCCAGCAGCCCACCCTTCCCCGGGAACACCGGGGAGCTGTTTTTT
D: NA; size: few; J: TRBJ1-1; V: TRBV6-6; CDR3: CASSQSKGTEAFF; DNA: TGTGCCAGCAGTCAGTCGAAGGGGACTGAAGCTTTCTTT
D: NA; size: NA; J: TRBJ1-1; V: TRBV28; CDR3: CASGASYGNTEAFF; DNA: TGTGCCAGCGGCGCTAGTTACGGGAACACTGAAGCTTTCTTT
D: NA; size: NA; J: TRBJ1-5; V: TRBV5-8; CDR3: CASSSLRGVDQPQHF; DNA: TGTGCCAGCAGCTCCTTACGGGGGGTCGATCAGCCCCAGCATTTT
D: NA; size: NA; J: TRBJ1-5; V: TRBV7-2; CDR3: CASSSTSGTVRNQPQHF; DNA: TGTGCCAGCAGCTCCACCAGCGGGACTGTTAGAAATCAGCCCCAGCATTTT
D: NA; size: NA; J: TRBJ2-5; V: TRBV6-2/TRBV6-3; CDR3: CASSSMAIWRPQETQYF; DNA: TGTGCCAGCAGTTCTATGGCGATCTGGCGGCCCCAAGAGACCCAGTACTTC
D: TRBD2; size: NA; J: TRBJ2-5; V: TRBV19; CDR3: CASSPLSSGRRETQYF; DNA: TGTGCCAGTAGTCCTCTTTCTAGCGGGAGGCGAGAGACCCAGTACTTC
D: NA; size: NA; J: TRBJ2-1; V: TRBV25-1; CDR3: CASSAGLAGGIKFF; DNA: TGTGCCAGCAGTGCGGGGCTAGCTGGAGGGATCAAGTTCTTC
D: TRBD1; size: NA; J: TRBJ2-3; V: TRBV6-2/TRBV6-3; CDR3: CASSEDRGLADTQYF; DNA: TGTGCCAGCAGTGAGGACAGGGGGCTGGCAGATACGCAGTATTTT
D: NA; size: NA; J: TRBJ1-5; V: TRBV30; CDR3: CAWSVIGANQPQHF; DNA: TGTGCCTGGAGTGTTATCGGTGCCAATCAGCCCCAGCATTTT
D: TRBD1; size: NA; J: TRBJ1-2; V: TRBV5-6; CDR3: CASSLTDRRGYGYTF; DNA: TGTGCCAGCAGCTTGACGGACAGGAGGGGCTATGGCTACACCTTC
D: TRBD1; size: NA; J: TRBJ2-1; V: TRBV6-5; CDR3: CASAYRGVTEQFF; DNA: TGTGCCAGCGCCTACAGGGGAGTCACTGAGCAGTTCTTC
D: NA; size: NA; J: TRBJ1-2; V: TRBV6-2/TRBV6-3; CDR3: CASSPPGRGYTF; DNA: TGTGCCAGCAGCCCCCCAGGGCGAGGCTACACCTTC
D: TRBD2; size: NA; J: TRBJ2-1; V: TRBV5-4; CDR3: CASSGPLAGGLNEQFF; DNA: TGTGCCAGCAGCGGCCCTCTAGCGGGAGGGTTGAATGAGCAGTTCTTC
D: TRBD1; size: NA; J: TRBJ1-1; V: TRBV9; CDR3: CASSVAGGGGRDTEAFF; DNA: TGTGCCAGCAGCGTAGCTGGTGGAGGGGGCAGGGACACTGAAGCTTTCTTT
D: TRBD1; size: NA; J: TRBJ1-3; V: TRBV18; CDR3: CASSQGAGNTIYF; DNA: TGTGCCAGCTCCCAGGGGGCTGGAAACACCATATATTTT
D: NA; size: medium-sized; J: TRBJ1-3; V: TRBV13; CDR3: CASSLEEDNHPWDF; DNA: TGTGCCAGCAGCTTAGAAGAGGACAATCATCCTTGGGATTTT
D: NA; size: NA; J: TRBJ2-2; V: TRBV4-3; CDR3: CASSPRRAFPGELFF; DNA: TGCGCCAGCAGCCCCCGGAGGGCCTTCCCCGGGGAGCTGTTTTTT
D: NA; size: few; J: TRBJ2-7; V: TRBV12-3/TRBV12-4; CDR3: CASRGLYEQYF; DNA: TGTGCCAGCAGGGGACTGTACGAGCAGTACTTC
D: NA; size: NA; J: TRBJ1-5; V: TRBV2; CDR3: CASRGGREGQPQHF; DNA: TGTGCCAGCAGAGGGGGGAGGGAGGGTCAGCCCCAGCATTTT
D: TRBD1; size: NA; J: TRBJ1-2; V: TRBV9; CDR3: CASSVRGQGSDGYTF; DNA: TGTGCCAGCAGCGTGCGGGGACAGGGATCTGATGGCTACACCTTC
D: NA; size: NA; J: TRBJ1-1; V: TRBV11-2; CDR3: CASSLGRLGGSLMNTEAFF; DNA: TGTGCCAGCAGCTTAGGCCGCTTGGGGGGTAGCTTAATGAACACTGAAGCTTTCTTT
D: NA; size: NA; J: TRBJ1-6; V: TRBV30; CDR3: CAWSTGGLNSPLHF; DNA: TGTGCCTGGAGTACCGGGGGACTTAATTCACCCCTCCACTTT
D: TRBD2; size: NA; J: TRBJ2-1; V: TRBV5-8; CDR3: CASSLGGGYNEQFF; DNA: TGTGCCAGCAGCTTGGGGGGGGGTTACAATGAGCAGTTCTTC
D: NA; size: NA; J: TRBJ1-1; V: TRBV5-1; CDR3: CASSPGPGTTGGEAFF; DNA: TGCGCCAGCAGCCCTGGACCTGGGACAACCGGCGGTGAAGCTTTCTTT
D: TRBD1; size: few; J: TRBJ2-3; V: TRBV5-1; CDR3: CASSTGQGRTDTQYF; DNA: TGCGCCAGCAGCACCGGACAGGGCCGCACAGATACGCAGTATTTT
D: NA; size: NA; J: TRBJ1-2; V: TRBV27; CDR3: CASSSNRVFEGYTF; DNA: TGTGCCAGCAGTTCAAACAGGGTATTCGAAGGCTACACCTTC
D: NA; size: NA; J: TRBJ1-6; V: TRBV6-5; CDR3: CASSYKTAGNSPLHF; DNA: TGTGCCAGCAGTTACAAGACAGCCGGCAATTCACCCCTCCACTTT
D: NA; size: NA; J: TRBJ1-1; V: TRBV4-3; CDR3: CASSQGRAQNTEAFF; DNA: TGCGCCAGCAGCCAAGGGAGGGCCCAGAACACTGAAGCTTTCTTT
D: NA; size: medium-sized; J: TRBJ1-6; V: TRBV30; CDR3: CAWSDSGQIYNSPLHF; DNA: TGTGCCTGGAGCGATTCAGGACAGATATATAATTCACCCCTCCACTTT
D: NA; size: NA; J: TRBJ1-2; V: TRBV6-6; CDR3: CASNQAGGYTF; DNA: TGTGCCAGCAACCAGGCGGGGGGCTACACCTTC
D: TRBD1; size: once; J: TRBJ2-5; V: TRBV7-2; CDR3: CASSLARGQQETQYF; DNA: TGTGCCAGCAGCTTAGCGAGGGGGCAGCAAGAGACCCAGTACTTC
D: NA; size: few; J: TRBJ2-7; V: TRBV19; CDR3: CASSLRANRFEQYF; DNA: TGTGCCAGTAGTTTGAGGGCAAATCGGTTCGAGCAGTACTTC
D: NA; size: NA; J: TRBJ1-3; V: TRBV2; CDR3: CASSGTLGNTIYF; DNA: TGTGCCAGCAGTGGGACTCTGGGAAACACCATATATTTT
D: NA; size: NA; J: TRBJ2-3; V: TRBV24-1; CDR3: CATWVGGGSHTDTQYF; DNA: TGTGCCACCTGGGTAGGGGGGGGGTCCCACACAGATACGCAGTATTTT
D: NA; size: NA; J: TRBJ1-1; V: TRBV6-2/TRBV6-3; CDR3: CASSYSYIAEAFF; DNA: TGTGCCAGCAGTTACTCGTATATCGCTGAAGCTTTCTTT
D: TRBD2; size: NA; J: TRBJ2-7; V: TRBV28; CDR3: CASILSGGPYEQYF; DNA: TGTGCCAGCATCCTTAGCGGGGGACCCTACGAGCAGTACTTC